This TCR beta chain originates from a study of T cells in Graves' hyperthyroidism and ophthalmopathy. The study's findings and limits: The model forecast ophthalmopathy, anticipating it by a median about six months before onset.

TCR beta CDR3 regions were amplified from RNA transcripts. A set of HTBI primers served as the primers for a first-round RT-PCR of the TCR CDR3. MiXCR, run by TCRdb on the multiplex PCR reads, gives a single entry per CDR3 protein. The sample yields 500,000 to 800,000 distinct CDR3 sequences, just under 45% seen once. The V gene end was trimmed by 8 bases and the J gene end by 1 base; junction bases not matched to a gene: 12. The CDR3 sequence is 18 residues long. Germline V gene lookup returns CDR1 SGHTA and CDR2 FQGNSA. Notes on this clonotype: As yet, its antigen is unknown.

This sequence originates from an adult man with Graves' disease, either hyperthyroidism or ophthalmopathy (not recorded which). The sequencing sample was made of peripheral blood or thyroid tissue (not recorded which). The chain employs TRBV7-2 and TRBJ1-6, with 9 bases that match TRBD1. CDR3 coding DNA: TGTGCCAGCCATACAGGGGGCGCGGTGGTTTCCTATAATTCACCCCTCCACTTT. Amino acids: CASHTGGAVVSYNSPLHF.